This T cell receptor beta chain stems from a study of cytomegalovirus exposure and HLA in healthy donors. Study at large: From HLA-typed donors, an early data release held around 80 million unique TCRs. Genotyping of roughly 400 donors showed that approximately 83% belonged to the Caucasian-associated ancestry cluster. Study findings and constraints: Per a later analysis, HLA-associated TCR beta chains showed more clonal expansion than other, equally common TCR beta chains. Later work found most CMV-associated TCR beta chains apparently HLA-restricted.

The PCR made use of 60 Vbeta and 13 Jbeta primers. Sequenced by immunoSEQ multiplex PCR; TCRdb stores in-frame clones only, minus some. The data contain over 75,000 clones, just over 65% of them singletons. CDR1 is LNHDA and CDR2 is SQIVND in the germline V gene (reference sequence). Trimming cost V 7 bases and J 8 bases; bases outside gene matches: 9. This CDR3 contains 14 residues. Note on this clone: Its antigen is not known.

The source is a man aged 30 to 45 in good health and CMV-seronegative. The chain combines TRBV19 with TRBJ1-5; TRBD1 aligns across 9 bases. Material for sequencing was PBMCs. CDR3: CASKDRGVNEPQHF. As DNA, the CDR3 is TGTGCCAGTAAGGACAGGGGAGTGAATGAGCCCCAGCATTTT.